This TCR beta chain was recorded in a study of vaccination effects on CD4 cells after COVID-19 (dated by TCRdb to the early 2020s). For the wider study: Each participant got two doses of an mRNA SARS-CoV-2 vaccine, either BNT162b2 or mRNA-1273. SARS-CoV-2 spike-specific CD4+ TCR repertoires from before and after mRNA vaccination were compared in COVID-19 convalescent patients and in infection-naive vaccine recipients. Cultures from other donors in the study were sequenced with the Oncomine TCR Beta short-read assay on an Illumina iSeq 100. The full study included 9 to 10 COVID-19 convalescent patients and a few SARS-CoV-2-naive healthy vaccine recipients.

Worth noting for this clone: Its target antigen remains unknown. No much larger clonotype is one base removed from it; base qualities were not supplied.

What the authors observed across the whole study: Both infection-induced and vaccine-induced clones contracted markedly at late post-vaccination timepoints, which is consistent with waning T cell responses. The study was limited by a small number of convalescent patients, and early post-infection timepoints were lacking. Among healthy vaccine recipients, nearly all vaccine-induced clones were SARS-CoV-2 mono-reactive, and just 1 of 255 was cross-reactive with common cold coronaviruses.

Library creation used the immunoSEQ multiplex PCR assay. TCR beta CDR3 sequencing was performed on DNA from the cultured, isolated CD4+ T cells. The paper's data handling went like this. Non-productive TCR sequences were removed and reads were trimmed to the CDR3 region, keeping CDR3s of at least 7 amino acids. Antigen-specific clonotypes were identified using the MANAFEST web app by comparison of expansion in peptide wells against reference cultures. To be called positive, a clone needed expansion at FDR<0.05 compared with the reference and with all other wells, an odds ratio greater than 5, and a frequency greater than 0.1% in two replicate wells. A clonotype was called cross-reactive if it was significantly expanded both in SARS-CoV-2 spike wells and in at least one common cold coronavirus spike condition. CDR3 similarity was assessed by Levenshtein distance using the stringdist R package, and unrooted trees were constructed with ape in R 3.6.1. TCRdb provides this immuneACCESS table in a form limited to in-frame rearrangements. Some clones are lacking; in checked studies, under half of them reflect an unresolved V gene, and why the rest are absent is not known. Clonal size and the V and J genes are those of that table, whereas D and trimming came from the DNA. The sample records approximately 74,000 clones, 65% to 85% of which are singletons. The ten largest clones capture around 3.2% of the sample.

CDR1 MDHEN and CDR2 SYDVKM were looked up in the germline V gene. The CDR3 runs 17 amino acids, cysteine and phenylalanine included. Only the CDR3 portion is preserved as DNA: 51 bases, with reading frame beginning at the first base. After removal of 8 bases from V and 0 bases from J, the junction retains 12 bases not matched to a gene. In the ViraFEST assay, PBMC were stimulated with viral peptide pools, and antigen-specific CD4+ T cell clonotypes were then identified by expansion using TCR sequencing. After around eleven days of culture, CD4+ T cells were isolated with the EasySep CD4+ T cell isolation kit. Negative nucleocapsid antibody results before and after vaccination confirmed that the healthy vaccine recipients had no prior SARS-CoV-2 infection. A few million PBMC per well were cultured with approximately 10 ug/ml peptides in IMDM containing about 5% human AB serum, about 9.7 IU/ml IL-2 and gentamicin. Half of the culture medium was replaced with fresh IL-2-containing medium on days 3 and 7. Unless noted otherwise, every peptide stimulation condition was cultured in triplicate wells. Using Ficoll-Paque Plus gradient centrifugation, PBMC were separated from whole blood and then either used fresh or cryopreserved at -140C. Overlapping peptide pools spanned the spike proteins of SARS-CoV-2 and the common cold coronaviruses HCoV-NL63, HCoV-OC43 and HCoV-229E. The QIAamp micro DNA kit was used to extract genomic DNA from the cultured CD4+ T cells.

This sequence originates from a human donor who received a COVID-19 vaccine. The source was CD4+ T cells from PBMCs cultured with HCoV-NL63 spike peptides, collected before COVID-19 vaccination. What this sample's cell subset or site label stands for: HCoV-NL63 spike overlapping peptide pool stimulation. Recombination joined TRBV28 with TRBJ2-4, with 8 bases aligning to TRBD1. The CDR3 protein: CASGPRQGKLAKNIQYF. The DNA sequence is TGTGCCAGCGGGCCCCGACAGGGGAAGTTAGCCAAAAACATTCAGTACTTC.